The clone carrying this T cell receptor beta chain occurred many times. This sample was included in a study of T cells in Graves' hyperthyroidism and ophthalmopathy. Trimming pared 9 bases from V and 5 bases from J, leaving 28 bases between. The length of the CDR3 is 17 residues. Germline values: CDR1 MDHEN, CDR2 SYDVKM. The investigators amplified TCR beta CDR3 regions from RNA transcripts. Using the HTBI primer set, a first-round RT-PCR was run on the TCR CDR3. Each CDR3 protein is one row after TCRdb ran MiXCR on the multiplex PCR reads. The sample lists more than 350,000 distinct CDR3 sequences; about a sixth were seen once.

This chain connects TRBV28 to TRBJ1-2, with a weak D call TRBD1 (5 bases). This clonotype was obtained from a woman in her 30s with Graves' hyperthyroidism that later progressed to Graves' ophthalmopathy. Input material: blood. The CDR3 coding sequence is TGTGCCAGTTGTACCTCCTTAAGGCAGGGAAGGTTGTATGGCTACACCTTC. It encodes CASCTSLRQGRLYGYTF.